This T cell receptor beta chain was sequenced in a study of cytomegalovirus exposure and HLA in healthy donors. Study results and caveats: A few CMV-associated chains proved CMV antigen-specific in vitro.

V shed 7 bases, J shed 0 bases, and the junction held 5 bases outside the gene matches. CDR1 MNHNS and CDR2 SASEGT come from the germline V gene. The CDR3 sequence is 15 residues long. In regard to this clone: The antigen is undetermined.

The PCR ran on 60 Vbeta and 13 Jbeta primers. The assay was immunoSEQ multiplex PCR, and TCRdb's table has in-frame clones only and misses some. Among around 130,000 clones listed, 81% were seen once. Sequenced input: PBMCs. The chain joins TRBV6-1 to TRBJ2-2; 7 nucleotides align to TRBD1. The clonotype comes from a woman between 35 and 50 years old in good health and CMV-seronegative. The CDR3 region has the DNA TGTGCCAGCATCCCGGGACAGCCGAACACCGGGGAGCTGTTTTTT. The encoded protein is CASIPGQPNTGELFF.